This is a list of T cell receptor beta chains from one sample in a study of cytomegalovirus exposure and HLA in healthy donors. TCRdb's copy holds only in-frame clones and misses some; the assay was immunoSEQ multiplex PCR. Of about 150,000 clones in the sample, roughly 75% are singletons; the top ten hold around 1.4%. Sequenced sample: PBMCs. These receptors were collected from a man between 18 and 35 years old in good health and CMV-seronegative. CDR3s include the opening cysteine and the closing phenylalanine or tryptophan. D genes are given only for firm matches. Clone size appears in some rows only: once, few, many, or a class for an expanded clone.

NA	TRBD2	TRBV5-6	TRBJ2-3	TGTGCCAGCAGCCGAGACGGGAGGGCCAGGGCAGATACGCAGTATTTT	CASSRDGRARADTQYF
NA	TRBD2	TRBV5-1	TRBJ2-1	TGCGCCAGCAGCTTCCAGGGAGGGAATGAGCAGTTCTTC	CASSFQGGNEQFF
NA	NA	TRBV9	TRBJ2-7	TGTGCCAGCAGCGTAGCAGGGGGGTGGGGGGACAGTGAGTACGAGCAGTACTTC	CASSVAGGWGDSEYEQYF
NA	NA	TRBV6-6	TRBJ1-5	TGTGCCAGCAGTTACGCCGGGTCACGGGGCAATCAGCCCCAGCATTTT	CASSYAGSRGNQPQHF
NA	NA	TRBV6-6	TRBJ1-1	TGTGCCAGCAGCCTCTCTCCCACTGTTGAAGCTTTCTTT	CASSLSPTVEAFF
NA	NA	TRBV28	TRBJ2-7	TGTGCCAGCTCCGACAGGGAGCAGTACTTC	CASSDREQYF
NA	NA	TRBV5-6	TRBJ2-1	TGTGCCAGCAGCTTGGCCGGTAGACAGAGCTCCTACAATGAGCAGTTCTTC	CASSLAGRQSSYNEQFF
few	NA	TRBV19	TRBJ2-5	TGTGCCAGTAGCAACCAAGAGACCCAGTACTTC	CASSNQETQYF
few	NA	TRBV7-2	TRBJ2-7	TGTGCCAGCAGCGCGACCCTCCTAGGCTCCTACGAGCAGTACTTC	CASSATLLGSYEQYF
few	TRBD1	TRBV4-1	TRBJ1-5	TGCGCCAGCAGCCAGACCCAGATCAGGGGGCGCAGTCAGCCCCAGCATTTT	CASSQTQIRGRSQPQHF
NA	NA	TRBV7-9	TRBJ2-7	TGTGCCAGCAGCCCTGTGGTCCGGGACAGGGCTAGCGGGAACGAGCAGTACTTC	CASSPVVRDRASGNEQYF
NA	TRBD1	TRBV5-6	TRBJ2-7	TGTGCCAGCAGCGTGGGACAGGGGGCGTCGGAGCAGTACTTC	CASSVGQGASEQYF
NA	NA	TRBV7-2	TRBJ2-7	TGTGCCAGCAGCTCTACCGGGACTCCTCTTTACGAGCAGTACTTC	CASSSTGTPLYEQYF
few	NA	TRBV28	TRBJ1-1	TGTGCCAGCAGTTCCGACAGGCTCTATATACCAATGAACACTGAAGCTTTCTTT	CASSSDRLYIPMNTEAFF
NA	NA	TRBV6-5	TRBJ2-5	TGTGCCAGCAAAAGGGGGAGAGAGACCCAGTACTTC	CASKRGRETQYF
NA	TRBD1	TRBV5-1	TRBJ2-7	TGCGCCAGCAGTCTGGGACAGGGAGAATCGGGTGAGCAGTACTTC	CASSLGQGESGEQYF
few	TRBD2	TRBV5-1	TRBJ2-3	TGCGCCAGCAGCCCTAGCGGGAGGACGGCGGATACGCAGTATTTT	CASSPSGRTADTQYF
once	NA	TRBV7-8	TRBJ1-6	TGTGCCAGCAGCTTAGGGGCGGGGTTGTATAATTCACCCCTCCACTTT	CASSLGAGLYNSPLHF
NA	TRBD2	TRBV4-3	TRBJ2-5	TGCGCCAGCAGCGATGGACTAGCGGGATCTTACCAAGAGACCCAGTACTTC	CASSDGLAGSYQETQYF
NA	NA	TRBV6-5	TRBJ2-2	TGTGCCAGCAGGCCAGGGGCCGGGGAGCTGTTTTTT	CASRPGAGELFF
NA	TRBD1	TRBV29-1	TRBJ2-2	TGCAGCGCTATGGACAGGGTTCTTTCTCCCGGGGAGCTGTTTTTT	CSAMDRVLSPGELFF
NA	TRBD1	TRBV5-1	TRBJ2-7	TGCGCCAGCAGCGTGGACAGGGTCTACGAGCAGTACTTC	CASSVDRVYEQYF
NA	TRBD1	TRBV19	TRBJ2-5	TGTGCCAGTAGCCCAGGACAGGGGGCAACGAAGACCCAGTACTTC	CASSPGQGATKTQYF
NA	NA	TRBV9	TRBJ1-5	TGTGCCAGCAGCGTAGAAGGAGACAATCAGCCCCAGCATTTT	CASSVEGDNQPQHF
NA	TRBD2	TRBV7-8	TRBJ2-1	TGTGCCAGCAGCTTAGGATCGAGGGCTAGCGGCTACAATGAGCAGTTCTTC	CASSLGSRASGYNEQFF
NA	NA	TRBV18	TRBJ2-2	TGTGCCAGCTCACCCCAGGGGAAGACCGGGGAGCTGTTTTTT	CASSPQGKTGELFF
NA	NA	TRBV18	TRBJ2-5	TGTGCCAGCTCACCCCCCCCTGCGGGAACCCAAGAGACCCAGTACTTC	CASSPPPAGTQETQYF
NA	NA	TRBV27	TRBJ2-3	TGTGCCAGCAGTTGGAGGGCAACTAGCACAGATACGCAGTATTTT	CASSWRATSTDTQYF
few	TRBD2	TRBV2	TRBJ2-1	TGTGCCAGCAGTGAACAGGCGGGAGGCCCGCCCTTTGAGCAGTTCTTC	CASSEQAGGPPFEQFF
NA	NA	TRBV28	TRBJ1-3	TGTGCCAGCCAGACCCACCAGGCAAACACCATATATTTT	CASQTHQANTIYF
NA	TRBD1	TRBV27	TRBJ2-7	TGTGCCAGCAGTCCCCGGGACAGCCCCTACGAGCAGTACTTC	CASSPRDSPYEQYF